The entry that follows covers one T cell receptor beta chain sequence. The data derive from a study of T cell responses to AZD1222 COVID-19 vaccine. TCRdb's copy holds only in-frame clones and misses some; the assay was immunoSEQ multiplex PCR. The table records about 77,000 clones, roughly nine tenths of them present only once. Deletions cut 0 bases from V and 6 bases from J, with 8 bases between. There are 13 residues in the CDR3. The germline gives CDR1 SGDLS, CDR2 YYNGEE. The sequence came from an adult who received the AZD1222 COVID-19 vaccine. V and J are TRBV9 and TRBJ2-3; D unresolved. The material was peripheral blood, obtained 28 days after the second AZD1222 dose. CDR3 DNA sequence: TGTGCCAGCAGCGTAGGGGTCGTTGATACGCAGTATTTT. Its protein is CASSVGVVDTQYF.